These T cell receptor beta chains were read from a single sample in a study of CD8 T cells in ankylosing spondylitis. TCRdb reprocessed the 5' RACE reads with MiXCR, giving one entry per CDR3 protein. This table has around 300,000 distinct CDR3 sequences, roughly 14% appearing once. Sequencing was done on a sample of blood, either unsorted or a sorted T cell fraction (not recorded which). All receptors come from a male donor with ankylosing spondylitis or in good health (not recorded which). Each CDR3 is given with its conserved first and last residue. D genes are given only for firm matches. Clone size appears in some rows only: once, few, many, or a class for an expanded clone.

j_call v_call d_call clone_size cdr3_nt cdr3_aa
TRBJ2-2 TRBV2 NA few TGTGCCAGCAGTGAAGCAGGTACCGGGGAGCTGTTTTTT CASSEAGTGELFF
TRBJ2-1 TRBV12-3/TRBV12-4 TRBD2 NA TGTGCCAGCAGGCATAGCGGGGGGCTACGCTCCTACAATGAGCAGTTCTTC CASRHSGGLRSYNEQFF
TRBJ1-1 TRBV3-1 NA few TGTGCCAGCAGACAACCACGAGGGGAAGCTTTCTTT CASRQPRGEAFF
TRBJ2-7 TRBV3-1 NA many TGTGCCAGCAGCCAAGCCTTGCTTGAGCAGTACTTC CASSQALLEQYF
TRBJ2-3 TRBV19 TRBD1 NA TGTGCCAGTCTAGACAGGGGCACAGATACGCAGTATTTT CASLDRGTDTQYF
TRBJ2-1 TRBV5-1 NA many TGCGCCAGCAGCCCTCGGGAAGGGTACAATGAGCAGTTCTTC CASSPREGYNEQFF
TRBJ2-7 TRBV12-3/TRBV12-4 TRBD1 few TGTGCCAGCACCCCAGGGGTGGACAGGGGTCTCTACGAGCAGTACTTC CASTPGVDRGLYEQYF
TRBJ1-6 TRBV12-3/TRBV12-4 NA many TGTGCCAGCAGCACTACTTCCGGTGCCACTTTCCGTCCCTCACCCCTCCACTTT CASSTTSGATFRPSPLHF
TRBJ2-7 TRBV12-3/TRBV12-4 NA many TGTGCCAGCAGTTTAGCTTTGGGGCAGTACGAGCAGTACTTC CASSLALGQYEQYF
TRBJ2-7 TRBV11-2 NA NA TGTGCCAGCAGCTTTAGCGCCTACGAGCAGTACTTC CASSFSAYEQYF
TRBJ2-2 TRBV14 NA few TGTGCCAGCAGCCAAGAAGCAGGGGTCGGGGAGCTGTTTTTT CASSQEAGVGELFF
TRBJ1-1 TRBV12-3/TRBV12-4 NA many TGTGCCAGCAGCCCGGGACGGTTGGGCACTGAAGCTTTCTTT CASSPGRLGTEAFF
TRBJ1-1 TRBV19 NA NA TGTGCCAGTAGTACTGGGACGAAGTATTCGAACACTGAAGCTTTCTTT CASSTGTKYSNTEAFF
TRBJ2-1 TRBV12-3/TRBV12-4 TRBD1 few TGTGCCAGCAGTTCCTGGACAGGGAACAATGAGCAGTTCTTC CASSSWTGNNEQFF
TRBJ2-4 TRBV5-5 NA NA TGTGCCAGCAGCTTGGCCGGTGGAGGGTGGAACATTCAGTACTTC CASSLAGGGWNIQYF
TRBJ2-7 TRBV5-6 NA few TGTGCCAGCAGCTTCAGACTGATCCACGAGCAGTACTTC CASSFRLIHEQYF
TRBJ2-3 TRBV6-5 NA NA TGTGCCAGCAGTTTCCCGACAGGTGGGGTAACAGATACGCAGTATTTT CASSFPTGGVTDTQYF
TRBJ1-2 TRBV7-2 NA few TGTGCCAGCAGCTCCCAAGGGGGGGGGGTCTATGGCTACACCTTC CASSSQGGGVYGYTF
TRBJ2-5 TRBV5-5 NA few TGTGCCAGCAGTCACCGAGGAGAGACCCAGTACTTC CASSHRGETQYF
TRBJ1-1 TRBV12-3/TRBV12-4 TRBD1 many TGTGCCAGCAATCTTGACAGGGGTGACACTGAAGCTTTCTTT CASNLDRGDTEAFF
TRBJ2-2 TRBV3-1 NA few TGTGCCAGCAGCCCAACGAGGACCGGGGAGCTGTTTTTT CASSPTRTGELFF
TRBJ1-1 TRBV11-2 NA NA TGTGCCAGCAGCTTAAGCGAGGGGGAAGGCACTGAAGCTTTCTTT CASSLSEGEGTEAFF
TRBJ1-1 TRBV10-3 NA few TGTGCCATCAGTCCCCAGGGGAACACTGAAGCTTTCTTT CAISPQGNTEAFF
TRBJ2-3 TRBV6-5 TRBD2 NA TGTGCCAGCAGCTACGGACTAGCGGGGGTTTTAGATACGCAGTATTTT CASSYGLAGVLDTQYF
TRBJ2-7 TRBV29-1 TRBD1 NA TGCAGCGTGCCCGGGACAGGGGCTTACGAGCAGTACTTC CSVPGTGAYEQYF
TRBJ2-2 TRBV12-3/TRBV12-4 TRBD1 many TGTGCCCCCCCAGGACAGGGGAGCACCGGGGAGCTGTTTTTT CAPPGQGSTGELFF
TRBJ1-1 TRBV6-5 NA many TGTGCCAGCAGTTACTCGAACCAGGGGAGAGCTGAAGCTTTCTTT CASSYSNQGRAEAFF
TRBJ2-3 TRBV5-1 TRBD2 few TGCGCCAGCAGCTTGCCAGCGGGAGTGTCTGATACGCAGTATTTT CASSLPAGVSDTQYF
TRBJ2-4 TRBV5-5 NA NA TGTGCCAGCAGCAACCCGGGGGCGGGGAAGAACATTCAGTACTTC CASSNPGAGKNIQYF
TRBJ2-1 TRBV6-1 TRBD2 NA TGTGCCAGCAGTGGACTAGCGTGGGCTACAAGTGAGCAGTTCTTC CASSGLAWATSEQFF
TRBJ2-5 TRBV12-3/TRBV12-4 NA few TGTGCCAGCAGGGGGAGCGAGACCCAGTACTTC CASRGSETQYF
TRBJ2-7 TRBV4-2 TRBD2 NA TGTGCCAGCAGCCAGCTAGGGGCGGGAGCTGGAGAGCAGTACTTC CASSQLGAGAGEQYF
TRBJ1-2 TRBV7-9 NA NA TGTGCCAGCAGCTTAGAGTGGGTCGCCTATGGCTACACCTTC CASSLEWVAYGYTF
TRBJ2-1 TRBV29-1 NA many TGCAGCGTTCTAGAACAGGGTGGTGAGCAGTTCTTC CSVLEQGGEQFF
TRBJ2-3 TRBV5-1 NA few TGCGCCAGCAGCTTGGTGCGGGGTGACACAGATACGCAGTATTTT CASSLVRGDTDTQYF
TRBJ1-2 TRBV12-3/TRBV12-4 NA few TGTGCCAGCAGTCAAGGGAGGGCGGCCCCCTATGGCTACACCTTC CASSQGRAAPYGYTF
TRBJ2-5 TRBV5-1 TRBD1 NA TGCGCCAGCAGCTTAACAGGGGAAAGTCGGGAGACCCAGTACTTC CASSLTGESRETQYF
TRBJ2-1 TRBV7-9 NA NA TGTGCCAGCAGCTTACGGGGGCTAGCCAGAGCCGGGGGTGAGCAGTTCTTC CASSLRGLARAGGEQFF
TRBJ2-7 TRBV10-3 TRBD1 NA TGTGCCATCAGTGGTGGTCGGCAGGGGGCGGGCTACGAGCAGTACTTC CAISGGRQGAGYEQYF
TRBJ2-3 TRBV18 NA few TGTGCCAGCTCACCACCTTCAAGGACAGATACGCAGTATTTT CASSPPSRTDTQYF
TRBJ1-2 TRBV20-1 NA NA TGCAGTGCCTATGAGGGGGGTGGCTACACCTTC CSAYEGGGYTF
TRBJ2-7 TRBV9 NA NA TGTGCCAGCGCCGTCTCAACCGGGGCGAGCTCCTACGAGCAGTACTTC CASAVSTGASSYEQYF
TRBJ2-1 TRBV20-1 NA NA TGCAGTGCTAGAGAAGCAGCCGCCGGGGAGCAGTTCTTC CSAREAAAGEQFF
TRBJ2-2 TRBV10-3 TRBD2 NA TGTGCCATCAGTGAGAGGAGAACTAGCGGGGGCCCGAACACCGGGGAGCTGTTTTTT CAISERRTSGGPNTGELFF
TRBJ2-1 TRBV6-1 NA NA TGTGCCAGCAGTCCCTGGGGACTCCCTAATAATGAGCAGTTCTTC CASSPWGLPNNEQFF
TRBJ2-2 TRBV5-5 NA few TGTGCCAGCAGCCGTAGCGGCCTGAACACCGGGGAGCTGTTTTTT CASSRSGLNTGELFF